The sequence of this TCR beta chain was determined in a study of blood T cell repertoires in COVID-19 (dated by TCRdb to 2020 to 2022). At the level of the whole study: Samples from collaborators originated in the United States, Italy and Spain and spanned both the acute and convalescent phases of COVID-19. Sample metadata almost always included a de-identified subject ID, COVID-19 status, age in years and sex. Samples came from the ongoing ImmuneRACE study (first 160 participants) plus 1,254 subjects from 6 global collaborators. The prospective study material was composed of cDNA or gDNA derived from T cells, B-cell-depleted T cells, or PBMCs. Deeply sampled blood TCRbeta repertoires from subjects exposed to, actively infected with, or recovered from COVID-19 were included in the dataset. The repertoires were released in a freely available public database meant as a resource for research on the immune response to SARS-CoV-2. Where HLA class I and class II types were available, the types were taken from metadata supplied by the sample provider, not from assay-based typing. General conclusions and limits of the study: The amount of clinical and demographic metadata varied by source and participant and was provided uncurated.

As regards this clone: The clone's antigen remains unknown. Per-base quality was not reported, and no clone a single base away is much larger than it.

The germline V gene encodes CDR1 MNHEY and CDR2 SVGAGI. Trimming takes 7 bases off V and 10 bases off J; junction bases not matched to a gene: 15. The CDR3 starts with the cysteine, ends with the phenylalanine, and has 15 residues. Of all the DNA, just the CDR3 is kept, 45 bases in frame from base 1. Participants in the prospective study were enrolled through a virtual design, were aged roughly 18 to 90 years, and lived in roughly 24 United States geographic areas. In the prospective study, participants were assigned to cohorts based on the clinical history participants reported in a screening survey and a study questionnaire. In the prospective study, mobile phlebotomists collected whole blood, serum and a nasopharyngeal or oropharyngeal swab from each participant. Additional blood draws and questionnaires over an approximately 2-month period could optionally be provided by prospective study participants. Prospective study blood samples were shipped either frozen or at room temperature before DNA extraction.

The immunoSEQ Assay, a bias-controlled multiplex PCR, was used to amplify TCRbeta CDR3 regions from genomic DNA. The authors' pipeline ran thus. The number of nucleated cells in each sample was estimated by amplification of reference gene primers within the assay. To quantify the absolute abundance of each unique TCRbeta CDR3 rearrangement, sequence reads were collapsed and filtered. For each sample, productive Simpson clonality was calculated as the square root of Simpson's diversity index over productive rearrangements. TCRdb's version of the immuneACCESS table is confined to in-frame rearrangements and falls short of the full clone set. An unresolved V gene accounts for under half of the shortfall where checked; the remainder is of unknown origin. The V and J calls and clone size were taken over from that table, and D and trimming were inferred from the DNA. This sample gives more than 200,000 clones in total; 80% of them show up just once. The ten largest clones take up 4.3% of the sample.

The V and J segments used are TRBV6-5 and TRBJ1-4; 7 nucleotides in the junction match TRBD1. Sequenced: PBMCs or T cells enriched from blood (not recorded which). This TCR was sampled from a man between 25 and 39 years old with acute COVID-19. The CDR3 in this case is CASKLNRDSVRKLFF. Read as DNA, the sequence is TGTGCCAGCAAACTAAACCGGGACAGCGTTCGAAAACTGTTTTTT.